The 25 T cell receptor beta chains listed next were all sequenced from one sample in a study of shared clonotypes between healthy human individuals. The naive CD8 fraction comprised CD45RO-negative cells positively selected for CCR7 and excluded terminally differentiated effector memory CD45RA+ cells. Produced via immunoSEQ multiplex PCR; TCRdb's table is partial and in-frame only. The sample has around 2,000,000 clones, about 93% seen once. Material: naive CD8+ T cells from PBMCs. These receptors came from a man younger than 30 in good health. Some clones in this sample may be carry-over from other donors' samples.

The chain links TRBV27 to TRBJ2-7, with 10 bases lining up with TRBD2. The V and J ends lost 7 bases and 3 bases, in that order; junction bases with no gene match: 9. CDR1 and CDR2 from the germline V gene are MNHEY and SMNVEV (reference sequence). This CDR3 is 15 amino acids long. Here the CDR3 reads CASTPRLAGYYEQYF. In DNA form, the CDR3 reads TGTGCCAGCACCCCTCGACTAGCGGGCTACTACGAGCAGTACTTC.

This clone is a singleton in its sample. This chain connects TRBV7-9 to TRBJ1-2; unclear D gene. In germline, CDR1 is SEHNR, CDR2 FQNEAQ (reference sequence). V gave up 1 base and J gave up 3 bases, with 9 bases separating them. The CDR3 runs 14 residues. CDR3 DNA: TGTGCCAGCAGCTTAGGGGTAGGGTACTATGGCTACACCTTC. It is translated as CASSLGVGYYGYTF. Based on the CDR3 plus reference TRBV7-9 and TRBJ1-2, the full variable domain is DTGVSQNPRHKITKRGQNVTFRCDPISEHNRLYWYRQTLGQGPEFLTYFQNEAQLEKSRLLSDRFSAERPKGSFSTLEIQRTEQGDSAMYLCASSLGVGYYGYTFGSGTRLTVV.

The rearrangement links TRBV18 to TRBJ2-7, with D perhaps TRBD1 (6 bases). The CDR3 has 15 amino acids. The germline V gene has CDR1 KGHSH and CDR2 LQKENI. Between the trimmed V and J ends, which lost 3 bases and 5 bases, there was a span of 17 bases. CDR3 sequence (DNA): TGTGCCAGCTCACCTCCCGGGACACCTACCAACGAGCAGTACTTC. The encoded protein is CASSPPGTPTNEQYF.

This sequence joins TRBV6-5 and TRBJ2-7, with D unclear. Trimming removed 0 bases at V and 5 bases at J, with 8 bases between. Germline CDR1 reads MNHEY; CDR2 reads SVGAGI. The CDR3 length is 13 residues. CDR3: CASSYSRGHEQYF. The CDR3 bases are TGTGCCAGCAGTTACTCGAGAGGCCACGAGCAGTACTTC.

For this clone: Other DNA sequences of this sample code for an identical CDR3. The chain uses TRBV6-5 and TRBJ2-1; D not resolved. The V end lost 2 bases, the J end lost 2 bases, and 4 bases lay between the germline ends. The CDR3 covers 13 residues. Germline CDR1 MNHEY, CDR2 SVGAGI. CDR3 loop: CASSYGPYNEQFF. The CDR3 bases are TGTGCCAGCAGTTACGGGCCCTACAATGAGCAGTTCTTC.

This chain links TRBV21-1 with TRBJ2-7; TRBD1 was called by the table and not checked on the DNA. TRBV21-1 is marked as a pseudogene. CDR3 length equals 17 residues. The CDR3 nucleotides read TGTGCCAGCAGCCCCATCGGTTTACAGGGGCCCAACTACGAGCAGTACTTC. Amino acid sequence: CASSPIGLQGPNYEQYF.

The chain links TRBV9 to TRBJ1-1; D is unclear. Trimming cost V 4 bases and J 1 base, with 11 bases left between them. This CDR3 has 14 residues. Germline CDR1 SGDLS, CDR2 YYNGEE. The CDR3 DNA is TGTGCCAGCAGCTTACAAGGGCGGAACACTGAAGCTTTCTTT. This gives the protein CASSLQGRNTEAFF.

CDR3 in amino acids: CATSSDLRDIGGYTF. The CDR3 nucleotides are TGTGCCACCAGCAGTGACCTCCGGGACATTGGTGGCTACACCTTC. The chain links TRBV15 to TRBJ1-2; TRBD1 is a possible D gene (6 bases). There are 15 residues in the CDR3. Germline V lookup: CDR1 LNHNV, CDR2 YYDKDF (reference sequence). V was clipped by 3 bases and J by 7 bases, with 18 bases between them. Complete variable domain (other parts from reference TRBV15 and TRBJ1-2): DAMVIQNPRYQVTQFGKPVTLSCSQTLNHNVMYWYQQKSSQAPKLLFHYYDKDFNNEADTPDNFQSRRPNTSFCFLDIRSPGLGDTAMYLCATSSDLRDIGGYTFGSGTRLTVV.

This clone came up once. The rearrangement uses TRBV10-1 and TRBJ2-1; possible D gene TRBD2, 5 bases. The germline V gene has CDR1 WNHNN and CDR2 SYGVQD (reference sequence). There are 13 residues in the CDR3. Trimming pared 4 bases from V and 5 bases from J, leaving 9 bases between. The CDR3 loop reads CASSGRENNEQFF. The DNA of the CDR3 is TGCGCCAGCAGTGGACGGGAAAACAATGAGCAGTTCTTC.

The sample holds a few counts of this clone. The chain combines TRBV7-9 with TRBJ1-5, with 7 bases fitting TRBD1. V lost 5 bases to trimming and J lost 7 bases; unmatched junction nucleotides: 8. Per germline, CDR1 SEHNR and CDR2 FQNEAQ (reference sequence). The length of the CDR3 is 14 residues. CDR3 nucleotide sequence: TGTGCCAGCAGCGACGGGACAGTATCACAGCCCCAGCATTTT. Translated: CASSDGTVSQPQHF.

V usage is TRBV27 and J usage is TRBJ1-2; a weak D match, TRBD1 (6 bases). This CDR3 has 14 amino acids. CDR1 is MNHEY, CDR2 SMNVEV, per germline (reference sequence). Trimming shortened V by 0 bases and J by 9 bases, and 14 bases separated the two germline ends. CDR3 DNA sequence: TGTGCCAGCAGTTTATCGGGGGCAGCCCCCAGCTACACCTTC. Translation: CASSLSGAAPSYTF.

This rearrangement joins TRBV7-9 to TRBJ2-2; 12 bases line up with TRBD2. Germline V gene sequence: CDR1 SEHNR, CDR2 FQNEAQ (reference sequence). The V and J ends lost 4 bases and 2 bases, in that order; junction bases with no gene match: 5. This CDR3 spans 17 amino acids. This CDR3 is CASSSSTSGSNTGELFF. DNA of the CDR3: TGTGCCAGCAGCTCATCGACTAGCGGGAGTAACACCGGGGAGCTGTTTTTT.

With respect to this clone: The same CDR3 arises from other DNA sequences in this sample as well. This chain's CDR3 is CASSVGGSSGNTIYF. In DNA, the CDR3 is TGTGCCAGCAGCGTAGGGGGATCCAGTGGAAACACCATATATTTT. The rearrangement joins TRBV9 to TRBJ1-3; D remains unclear. The CDR3 sequence is 15 residues long. Germline-derived CDR1 and CDR2 are SGDLS and YYNGEE. V was cut by 0 bases and J by 3 bases, with 10 bases left in between.

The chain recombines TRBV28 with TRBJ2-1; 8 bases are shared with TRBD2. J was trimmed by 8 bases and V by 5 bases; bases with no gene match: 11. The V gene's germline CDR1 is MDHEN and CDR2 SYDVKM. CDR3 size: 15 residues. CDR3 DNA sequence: TGTGCCAGCAGTCCCCGGGCCTACGGGGGGGATGAGCAGTTCTTC. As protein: CASSPRAYGGDEQFF.

This CDR3 is CASSRGTVNTEAFF. DNA of the CDR3: TGTGCCAGCAGCCGTGGGACGGTGAACACTGAAGCTTTCTTT. The chain has TRBV11-2 and TRBJ1-1, with TRBD1 as a possible D gene (5 bases). The CDR3 loop spans 14 amino acids. Germline V gene lookup returns CDR1 SGHAT and CDR2 FQNNGV. Trimming took off 5 bases at V and 0 bases at J, with 10 bases between the two ends.

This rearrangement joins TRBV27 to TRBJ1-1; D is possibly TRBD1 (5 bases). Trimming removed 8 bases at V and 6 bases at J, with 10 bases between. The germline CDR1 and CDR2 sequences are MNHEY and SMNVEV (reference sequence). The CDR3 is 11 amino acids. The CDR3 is CASGTGAEAFF. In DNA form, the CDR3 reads TGTGCCAGCGGAACGGGGGCTGAAGCTTTCTTT.

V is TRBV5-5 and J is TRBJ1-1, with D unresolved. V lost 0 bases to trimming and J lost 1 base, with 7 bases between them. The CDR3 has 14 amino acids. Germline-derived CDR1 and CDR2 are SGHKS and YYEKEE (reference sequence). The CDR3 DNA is TGTGCCAGCAGCTTGGTGGGTCGGAACACTGAAGCTTTCTTT. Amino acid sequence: CASSLVGRNTEAFF.

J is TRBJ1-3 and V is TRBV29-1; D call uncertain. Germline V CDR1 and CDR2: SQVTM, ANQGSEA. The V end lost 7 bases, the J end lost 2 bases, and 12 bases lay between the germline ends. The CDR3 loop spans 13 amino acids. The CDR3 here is CSANTVPGNTIYF. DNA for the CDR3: TGCAGCGCTAATACAGTACCTGGAAACACCATATATTTT.

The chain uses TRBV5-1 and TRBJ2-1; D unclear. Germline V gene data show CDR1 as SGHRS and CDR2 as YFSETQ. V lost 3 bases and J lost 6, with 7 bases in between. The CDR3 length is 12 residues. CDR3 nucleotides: TGCGCCAGCAGCTGGTCTGCCAATGAGCAGTTCTTC. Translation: CASSWSANEQFF. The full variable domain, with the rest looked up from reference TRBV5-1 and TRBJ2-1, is KAGVTQTPRYLIKTRGQQVTLSCSPISGHRSVSWYQQTPGQGLQFLFEYFSETQRNKGNFPGRFSGRQFSNSRSEMNVSTLELGDSALYLCASSWSANEQFFGPGTRLTVL.

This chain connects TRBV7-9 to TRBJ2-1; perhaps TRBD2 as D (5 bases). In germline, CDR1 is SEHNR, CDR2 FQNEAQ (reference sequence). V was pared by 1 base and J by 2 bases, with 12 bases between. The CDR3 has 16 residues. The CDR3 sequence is CASSLGRGIAYNEQFF. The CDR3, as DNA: TGTGCCAGCAGCTTAGGGAGAGGGATAGCCTACAATGAGCAGTTCTTC.

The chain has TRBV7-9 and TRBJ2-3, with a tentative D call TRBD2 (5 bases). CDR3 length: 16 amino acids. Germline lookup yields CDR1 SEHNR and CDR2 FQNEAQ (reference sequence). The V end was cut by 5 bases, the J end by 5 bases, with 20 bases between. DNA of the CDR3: TGTGCCAGCAGCCCTGGAGCGGAAGAGGAAGGAGATACGCAGTATTTT. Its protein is CASSPGAEEEGDTQYF. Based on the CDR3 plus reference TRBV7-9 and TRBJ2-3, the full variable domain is DTGVSQNPRHKITKRGQNVTFRCDPISEHNRLYWYRQTLGQGPEFLTYFQNEAQLEKSRLLSDRFSAERPKGSFSTLEIQRTEQGDSAMYLCASSPGAEEEGDTQYFGPGTRLTVL.

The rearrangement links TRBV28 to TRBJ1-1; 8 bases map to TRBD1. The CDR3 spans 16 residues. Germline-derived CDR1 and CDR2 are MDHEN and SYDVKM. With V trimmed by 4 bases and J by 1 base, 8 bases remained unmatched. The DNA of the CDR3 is TGTGCCAGCAGTTGGACGGCAGGGGGCGAGAACACTGAAGCTTTCTTT. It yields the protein CASSWTAGGENTEAFF.

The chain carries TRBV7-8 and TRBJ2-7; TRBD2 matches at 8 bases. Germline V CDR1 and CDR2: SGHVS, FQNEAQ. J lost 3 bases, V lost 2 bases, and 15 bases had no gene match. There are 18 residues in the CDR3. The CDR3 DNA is TGTGCCAGCAGCTTAAGACGGGAGGGCCAAAAATTAGACTACGAGCAGTACTTC. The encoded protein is CASSLRREGQKLDYEQYF.

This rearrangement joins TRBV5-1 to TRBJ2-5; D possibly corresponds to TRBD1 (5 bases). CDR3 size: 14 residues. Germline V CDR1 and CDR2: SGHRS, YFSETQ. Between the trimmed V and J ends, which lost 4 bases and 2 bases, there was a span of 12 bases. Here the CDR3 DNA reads TGCGCCAGCAGCCCTAGACAGCTACAAGAGACCCAGTACTTC. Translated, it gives CASSPRQLQETQYF.

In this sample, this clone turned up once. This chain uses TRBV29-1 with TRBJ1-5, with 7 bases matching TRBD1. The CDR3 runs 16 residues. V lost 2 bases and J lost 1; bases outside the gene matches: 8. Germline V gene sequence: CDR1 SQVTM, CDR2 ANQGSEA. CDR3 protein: CSVESGQIQSNQPQHF. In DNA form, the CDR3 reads TGCAGCGTTGAATCGGGACAGATACAGAGCAATCAGCCCCAGCATTTT.